This T cell receptor (beta chain) was found in a study of cytomegalovirus exposure and HLA in healthy donors. As to this clone: The junction shows a germline mismatch at one end, possibly a read error.

The PCR had 60 Vbeta and 13 Jbeta primers. Here immunoSEQ multiplex PCR was the method, and the copy in TCRdb shows in-frame clones only, minus some. The sample lists around 100,000 clones, about 80% occurring once. Germline-derived CDR1 and CDR2 are SGHTA and FQGNSA. This CDR3 comprises 14 residues. The rearrangement joins TRBV7-2 to TRBJ2-3; a weak D match, TRBD2 (6 bases). The sequenced sample was PBMCs. The TCR originated in a woman between 40 and 55 years old in good health and CMV-seronegative. The CDR3 DNA is TGTGCCAGCAGCTTAGATACTAGCAGAGATACGCAGTATTTT. This encodes CASSLDTSRDTQYF.